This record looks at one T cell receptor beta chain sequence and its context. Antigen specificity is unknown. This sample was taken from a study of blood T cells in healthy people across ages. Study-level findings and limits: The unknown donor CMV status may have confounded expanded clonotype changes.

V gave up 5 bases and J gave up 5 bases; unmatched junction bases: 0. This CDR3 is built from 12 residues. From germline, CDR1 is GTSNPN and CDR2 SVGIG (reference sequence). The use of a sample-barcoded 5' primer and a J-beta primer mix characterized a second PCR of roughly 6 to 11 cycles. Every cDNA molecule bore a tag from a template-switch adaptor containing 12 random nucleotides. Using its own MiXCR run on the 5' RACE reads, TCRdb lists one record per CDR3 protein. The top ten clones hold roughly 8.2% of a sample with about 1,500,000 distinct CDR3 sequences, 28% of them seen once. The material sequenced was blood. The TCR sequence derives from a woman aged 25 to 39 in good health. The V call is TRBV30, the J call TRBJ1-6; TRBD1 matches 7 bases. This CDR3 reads CAWGTDNSPLHF. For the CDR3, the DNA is TGTGCCTGGGGGACAGATAATTCACCCCTCCACTTT.